This T cell receptor beta chain was sequenced for a study of Ad26.COV2.S vaccination and SARS-CoV-2 variants. Trimming removed 7 bases from V and 0 bases from J, with 15 bases in between. Germline CDR1 reads LNHDA; CDR2 reads SQIVND (reference sequence). This CDR3 is built from 16 residues. Specified treatment: some 20 received Ad26.COV2.S at low or high dose, single or two shots; about five received placebo; per-sample allocation not given. Samples were taken on day 63 after the first vaccine or placebo injection. Some clones are missing from TCRdb's copy, which holds only in-frame ones; the method was immunoSEQ multiplex PCR. The sample contains roughly 380,000 clones, around 86% of which appear only once.

This specimen was peripheral blood, taken in a trial of Ad26.COV2.S vaccine versus placebo. The TCR sequence derives from a person between 18 and 59 years old who received the Ad26.COV2.S COVID-19 vaccine or a placebo. The J gene is TRBJ2-2, the V gene TRBV19, with a weak D call TRBD2 (6 bases). CDR3 nucleotides: TGTGCCAGTAATCCCTCTTGGGGGGCGAACACCGGGGAGCTGTTTTTT. Amino acids: CASNPSWGANTGELFF.